This TCR beta chain was identified in a study of shared clonotypes between healthy human individuals. About the research overall: Aged between 18 and 49, the donors were a couple of women and a few men.

It was at deep level that the assay was run. The table came from immunoSEQ multiplex PCR; TCRdb's copy has only in-frame clones and leaves some out. The sample lists roughly 2,000,000 clones, just under 95% seen once, with roughly 1.7% in the top ten. Naive CD8 populations comprised CD45RO-negative cells positively selected for CCR7, excluding terminally differentiated effector memory CD45RA+ cells. To note about this clone: Its antigen is currently unknown.

Overall study findings and caveats: Sharing across several donors was seen in 4% to 6.5% of naive CD4 clonotypes. Non-shared clonotypes displayed generation probabilities falling below those of clonotypes present in all four donors.

V lost 1 base, J lost 7 bases, and 10 bases lay in between. The CDR3 is 13 amino acids. Germline CDR1 SEHNR, CDR2 FQNEAQ (reference sequence). Input material: naive CD8+ T cells from PBMCs. This clonotype was obtained from a man aged 18 to 35 in good health. Some clones in this sample may be carry-over from other donors' samples. V and J are TRBV7-9 and TRBJ1-2; D ambiguous. The CDR3 coding sequence is TGTGCCAGCAGCTTAGGTGGTTTGAGTGGCTACACCTTC. It translates to CASSLGGLSGYTF.